This T cell receptor (beta chain) was identified during a study of T cells in Graves' hyperthyroidism and ophthalmopathy. Regions amplified from RNA transcripts were the TCR beta CDR3 regions. In the first-round RT-PCR of the TCR CDR3, the HTBI primer set was used. In TCRdb, the multiplex PCR reads were re-called with MiXCR into one record per CDR3 protein. The table lists roughly 510,000 distinct CDR3 sequences, 46% of them singletons. Pregnant or lactating patients were excluded, as were those with uncontrolled infection or other autoimmune disease. The CDR3 length is 12 residues. The V gene's germline CDR1 is MDHEN and CDR2 SYDVKM. The ends were cut back, 8 bases at V and 12 bases at J, with 19 bases in the middle.

The sequenced sample was peripheral blood or thyroid tissue (not recorded which). The chain links TRBV28 to TRBJ1-1; D remains unclear. The receptor was isolated from an adult woman with Graves' disease, either hyperthyroidism or ophthalmopathy (not recorded which). CDR3 amino acids: CASHRSKSMSFF. The CDR3 DNA is TGTGCCAGCCACCGTTCAAAGAGCATGTCTTTCTTT. Together with reference TRBV28 and TRBJ1-1, the CDR3 gives the full variable domain: DVKVTQSSRYLVKRTGEKVFLECVQDMDHENMFWYRQDPGLGLRLIYFSYDVKMKEKGDIPEGYSVSREKKERFSLILESASTNQTSMYLCASHRSKSMSFFGQGTRLTVV.